These 13 T cell receptor beta chains originate from one sample sequenced in a study of Ad26.COV2.S vaccination and SARS-CoV-2 variants. Treatment specified: around 19 received Ad26.COV2.S at low or high dose, single or two shots; roughly five received placebo; per-sample allocation not given. Material that was analyzed had been drawn on day 63 after the first vaccine or placebo injection. Sequencing used immunoSEQ multiplex PCR; TCRdb keeps in-frame clones, though not all of them. This sample has more than 300,000 clones, with roughly 86% found just once. The specimen comprised peripheral blood, sampled in a trial of Ad26.COV2.S vaccine versus placebo. These receptors originate from a person between 18 and 65 years old who received the Ad26.COV2.S COVID-19 vaccine or a placebo.

This clone was picked up one time. V usage is TRBV27 and J usage is TRBJ2-3; D assignment may be TRBD1 or TRBD2 (5 bases each). V was cut by 5 bases and J by 3 bases, with 9 bases left in between. CDR1 and CDR2 from the germline V gene are MNHEY and SMNVEV (reference sequence). The CDR3 covers 13 residues. The CDR3 DNA sequence: TGTGCCAGCAGTCTGTGGGGGACAGATACGCAGTATTTT. It is translated as CASSLWGTDTQYF.

The chain recombines TRBV5-1 with TRBJ2-3; a possible D gene is TRBD2 (5 bases). Per the germline V gene, CDR1 is SGHRS and CDR2 is YFSETQ. Trimming shortened V by 4 bases and J by 4 bases, and 10 bases separated the two germline ends. The CDR3 totals 13 residues. The CDR3 loop reads CASSPDWPDTQYF. DNA for the CDR3: TGCGCCAGCAGCCCGGACTGGCCAGATACGCAGTATTTT.

This chain connects TRBV18 to TRBJ1-4, with a tentative D call TRBD1 (6 bases). CDR3 size: 17 residues. Per germline, CDR1 KGHSH and CDR2 LQKENI. V lost 5 bases to trimming and J lost 13 bases, with 29 bases between them. CDR3 region: CASSTDFNRARTPGLFF. Written as DNA, the CDR3 is TGTGCCAGCTCAACAGACTTTAACAGGGCCCGAACCCCCGGACTGTTTTTT. The full variable domain, completed using reference TRBV18 and TRBJ1-4, is NAGVMQNPRHLVRRRGQEARLRCSPMKGHSHVYWYRQLPEEGLKFMVYLQKENIIDESGMPKERFSAEFPKEGPSILRIQQVVRGDSAAYFCASSTDFNRARTPGLFFGSGTQLSVL.

The chain employs TRBV9 and TRBJ2-3; D uncertain. The V end lost 4 bases, the J end lost 1 base, and 4 bases lay between the germline ends. CDR1 SGDLS and CDR2 YYNGEE come from the germline V gene. The CDR3 totals 12 residues. The DNA for the CDR3 is TGTGCCAGCAGCCCGCGCACAGATACGCAGTATTTT. It is translated as CASSPRTDTQYF.

The chain employs TRBV19 and TRBJ1-1; D ambiguous. V was pared by 8 bases and J by 4 bases, with 26 bases between. CDR1 is LNHDA and CDR2 is SQIVND in the germline V gene (reference sequence). The CDR3 is 17 residues long. The CDR3, as DNA: TGTGCCAGTGGTGTGGTTGGGTTTTCCCACCCGGGCACTGAAGCTTTCTTT. Translated: CASGVVGFSHPGTEAFF.

The V gene is TRBV19, the J gene TRBJ1-2; no firm D call. Trimming cost V 4 bases and J 5 bases, with 14 bases left between them. In germline, CDR1 is LNHDA, CDR2 SQIVND (reference sequence). CDR3 length equals 14 residues. The CDR3 here is CASSNQAKDYGYTF. CDR3 nucleotides: TGTGCCAGTAGTAACCAGGCTAAGGATTATGGCTACACCTTC.

This clone was detected only once. For the CDR3, the DNA is TGTGCCAGCAGCTTAGGAGCGGGGGGAAACTACGAGCAGTACTTC. It encodes CASSLGAGGNYEQYF. V gene TRBV7-2 combines with J gene TRBJ2-7, with 9 bases that match TRBD2. Germline values: CDR1 SGHTA, CDR2 FQGNSA. The CDR3 sequence is 15 residues long. V trimming: 1 base; J trimming: 3 bases; junction bases outside the gene matches: 4.

The CDR3 is CASSQPNQPQHF. The CDR3 DNA reads TGTGCCAGCAGCCAGCCCAATCAGCCCCAGCATTTT. The J gene is TRBJ1-5, the V gene TRBV4-2; D is undetermined. V was clipped by 3 bases and J by 3 bases, with 3 bases between them. The germline gives CDR1 LGHNA, CDR2 YNFKEQ. The CDR3 runs 12 residues.

CDR3 loop: CASSVAPGRGTGELFF. The CDR3 nucleotides are TGTGCCAGCAGCGTAGCACCAGGGAGGGGAACCGGGGAGCTGTTTTTT. The chain combines TRBV9 with TRBJ2-2; the match to TRBD2 covers 7 bases. V shed 0 bases, J shed 5 bases, and the junction held 7 bases outside the gene matches. Looked up from germline, CDR1 is SGDLS and CDR2 is YYNGEE. CDR3 length: 16 amino acids.

A single count supports this clone. V and J are TRBV27 and TRBJ1-6, with a possible D match to TRBD1 (5 bases). In germline, CDR1 is MNHEY, CDR2 SMNVEV (reference sequence). Trimming took 0 bases from V and 10 from J, leaving 13 bases between them. The CDR3 consists of 15 residues. CDR3 loop: CASSLSTRGWSPLHF. The DNA of the CDR3 is TGTGCCAGCAGTTTATCGACCCGGGGGTGGTCACCCCTCCACTTT.

Only one count was recorded for this clone. V usage is TRBV15 and J usage is TRBJ1-5; D uncertain. This CDR3 is 15 amino acids long. V gave up 1 base and J gave up 4 bases, with 11 bases separating them. Germline values: CDR1 LNHNV, CDR2 YYDKDF (reference sequence). CDR3 coding DNA: TGTGCCACCAGCAGAGCTGGTCGTACTAATCAGCCCCAGCATTTT. This encodes CATSRAGRTNQPQHF.

The chain employs TRBV3-1 (or the pseudogene TRBV3-2) and TRBJ1-1; no clear D. In germline, CDR1 is LGHDT, CDR2 YNNKEL (reference sequence). V was trimmed by 2 bases and J by 0 bases, leaving 7 bases between them. The CDR3 totals 14 residues. CDR3 nucleotides: TGTGCCAGCAGCCAAAGGCAGTTGAACACTGAAGCTTTCTTT. It specifies CASSQRQLNTEAFF.

The gene calls are TRBV4-3 and TRBJ1-5, with D unresolved. The CDR3 length is 15 residues. Trimming left V 1 base short and J 4 bases short, with 11 bases between. The germline CDR1 and CDR2 sequences are LGHNA and YSLEER. The CDR3 sequence is CASSQVAGFNQPQHF. The CDR3 coding sequence is TGCGCCAGCAGCCAAGTGGCGGGGTTTAATCAGCCCCAGCATTTT.